The entry that follows covers one T cell receptor beta chain sequence. Sequenced by immunoSEQ multiplex PCR; TCRdb stores in-frame clones only, minus some. This sample carries roughly 200,000 clones, 70% to 90% of them seen once, and the ten largest clones take 20% to 25%. The data belong to a study of blood T cell repertoires in COVID-19. The CDR3 is made up of 15 amino acids. Per the germline V gene, CDR1 is KGHSH and CDR2 is LQKENI. Trimming at V came to 6 bases and at J to 3 bases, leaving 5 bases not matched to a gene. The sequence was obtained from a man in his sixties with active or convalescent COVID-19. The specimen sequenced was peripheral blood. The J gene is TRBJ2-2, the V gene TRBV18; 9 nucleotides agree with TRBD1. This chain's CDR3 is CASSPDRGYTGELFF. The CDR3 DNA sequence: TGTGCCAGCTCTCCGGACAGGGGTTACACCGGGGAGCTGTTTTTT.